The 3 T cell receptor beta chains listed next were all sequenced from one sample in a study of blood T cell repertoires in COVID-19. Using immunoSEQ multiplex PCR, the repertoire was profiled, and TCRdb retains in-frame clones only, with some absent. The table records around 300,000 clones, approximately 88% of them present only once. Sequenced sample: peripheral blood. The receptor source for this set is a man in his forties or fifties with acute or convalescent COVID-19.

The chain joins TRBV29-1 to TRBJ2-7; 8 nucleotides agree with TRBD1. The CDR3 consists of 12 residues. Germline lookup yields CDR1 SQVTM and CDR2 ANQGSEA. The junction had 4 bases not matched to a gene; V was cut back by 7 bases and J by 2 bases. CDR3 sequence (DNA): TGCAGCGCCCGGACAGGGACCTACGAGCAGTACTTC. This codes for CSARTGTYEQYF.

The table lists this clone with a few counts. The CDR3 protein is CASGEEKLFF. The CDR3 DNA is TGCGCCAGTGGTGAGGAAAAACTGTTTTTT. The chain employs TRBV4-1 and TRBJ1-4, with unresolved D. V was shortened by 9 bases and J by 8 bases, with 7 bases between the two germline ends. Germline CDR1 and CDR2: MGHRA and YSYEKL. The CDR3 covers 10 residues.

The chain employs TRBV7-6 and TRBJ2-1; unclear D gene. The CDR3 contains 15 residues. V lost 2 bases and J 0 bases, leaving 8 bases between the germline ends. Germline V gene data show CDR1 as SGHVS and CDR2 as FNYEAQ. CDR3: CASSLLATSYNEQFF. Here the CDR3 DNA reads TGTGCCAGCAGCTTACTCGCTACCTCCTACAATGAGCAGTTCTTC. Based on the CDR3 plus reference TRBV7-6 and TRBJ2-1, the full variable domain is GAGVSQSPRYKVTKRGQDVALRCDPISGHVSLYWYRQALGQGPEFLTYFNYEAQQDKSGLPNDRFSAERPEGSISTLTIQRTEQRDSAMYRCASSLLATSYNEQFFGPGTRLTVL.